This TCR beta chain was recorded in a study of CD8+ T cells in alopecia areata. Using a FACSAria, the CD4+ and CD8+ T cells were sorted from the PBMCs. This CDR3 comprises 14 residues. The J segment lost 6 bases and the V segment lost 7 bases, leaving 11 bases of the junction unmatched. Per germline, CDR1 SQVTM and CDR2 ANQGSEA. General study findings and limits: Lesional scalp exceeded normal scalp in clonality, especially in alopecia totalis/universalis.

Isolated RNA was reverse transcribed into cDNA used as the sequencing template. Data came from immunoSEQ multiplex PCR; TCRdb stores just in-frame clones and leaves some out. The table lists some 100,000 clones, less than 70% of them singletons, with about 3% in the top ten. This clone was detected only a few times. The antigen remains undetermined. This clonotype was sampled from a human donor in good health. The chain employs TRBV29-1 and TRBJ2-4; TRBD1 aligns across 8 bases. Sequences were obtained from CD4+ T cells sorted from blood. The CDR3 nucleotides are TGCAGCGGCACATCCGGACAGGGAGGAAACATTCAGTACTTC. This gives the protein CSGTSGQGGNIQYF.